Sequencing of this T cell receptor beta chain was carried out in a study of cytomegalovirus exposure and HLA in healthy donors. Whole-study findings and limits: In a later analysis, a missense DCLRE1C variant was linked to TCR beta V- and J-gene trimming.

Concerning this clone: Its target is not known.

Vbeta (60) and Jbeta (13) primers were used in the PCR. TCRdb's table, derived via immunoSEQ multiplex PCR, lists solely in-frame clones and lacks some. The sample carries 150,000 or so clones, approximately 81% recorded once. CDR1 SGHNT and CDR2 YYREEE come from the germline V gene (reference sequence). This CDR3 comprises 15 residues. V shed 4 bases, J shed 8 bases, and the junction held 7 bases outside the gene matches. The V call is TRBV5-4, the J call TRBJ1-4, with 11 bases matching TRBD1. The receptor comes from a woman aged 18-35 years in good health and CMV-seronegative. The specimen was PBMCs. The CDR3 reads CASSRSGQGDEKLFF. CDR3 coding DNA: TGTGCCAGCAGCCGCTCGGGACAGGGGGACGAAAAACTGTTTTTT. Drawing the rest from reference TRBV5-4 and TRBJ1-4, the complete variable domain is ETGVTQSPTHLIKTRGQQVTLRCSSQSGHNTVSWYQQALGQGPQFIFQYYREEENGRGNFPPRFSGLQFPNYSSELNVNALELDDSALYLCASSRSGQGDEKLFFGSGTQLSVL.